This TCR beta chain was recorded in a study of cytomegalovirus exposure and HLA in healthy donors. V was cut by 2 bases and J by 3 bases, with 16 bases left in between. The CDR3 covers 17 residues. CDR1 and CDR2 from the germline V gene are PRHDT and FYEKMQ (reference sequence). With 60 Vbeta and 13 Jbeta primers, the PCR was carried out. TCRdb's copy holds only in-frame clones and misses some; the assay was immunoSEQ multiplex PCR. The sample lists some 180,000 clones; 75% to 90% were seen once. Concerning this clone: Its cognate antigen is unknown.

Study outcomes and limitations: As immune exposure information, only CMV serostatus was available. Overall, around 160 TCR beta chains were annotated as cytomegalovirus-associated. According to an earlier analysis, most TCR beta V segments yielded productive rearrangements about 87% or about 30% of the time. Relative to equally common others, HLA-associated TCR beta chains showed greater clonal expansion in a later analysis.

J is TRBJ2-2 and V is TRBV13, with D possibly being TRBD1 (6 bases). This TCR was sampled from a male donor in good health and CMV-seronegative. The sequencing input was PBMCs. In nucleotides, the CDR3 is TGTGCCAGCAGCTTATGGACAGCCCCCCGGGACACCGGGGAGCTGTTTTTT. As protein: CASSLWTAPRDTGELFF.